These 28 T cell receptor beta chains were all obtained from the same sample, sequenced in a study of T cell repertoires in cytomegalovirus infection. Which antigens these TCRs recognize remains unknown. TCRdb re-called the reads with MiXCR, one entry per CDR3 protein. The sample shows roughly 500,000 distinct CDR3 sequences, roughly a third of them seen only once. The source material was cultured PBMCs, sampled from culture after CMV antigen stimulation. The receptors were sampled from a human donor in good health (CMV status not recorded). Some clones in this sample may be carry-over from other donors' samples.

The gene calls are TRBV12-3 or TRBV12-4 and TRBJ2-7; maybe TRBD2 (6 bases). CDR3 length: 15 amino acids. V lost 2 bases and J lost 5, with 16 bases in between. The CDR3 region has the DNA TGTGCCAGCAGTTTATCCGGGAGCACCTTTGACGAGCAGTACGTC. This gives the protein CASSLSGSTFDEQYV.

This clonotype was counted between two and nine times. The CDR3 spells CASRPTYGYTF. Written as DNA, the CDR3 is TGTGCCAGTAGACCGACCTATGGCTACACCTTC. The chain is built from TRBV7-6 and TRBJ1-2; D gene ambiguous. This CDR3 is built from 11 residues. Germline CDR1 SGHVS, CDR2 FNYEAQ. The germline V and J ends were trimmed by 9 bases and 4 bases, with 9 bases remaining between them.

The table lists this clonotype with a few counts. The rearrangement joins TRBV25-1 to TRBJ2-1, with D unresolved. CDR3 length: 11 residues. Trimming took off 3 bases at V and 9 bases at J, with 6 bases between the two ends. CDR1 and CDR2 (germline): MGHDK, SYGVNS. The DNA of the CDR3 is TGTGCCAGCAGTGAGATACTTGAGCAGTTCTTC. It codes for CASSEILEQFF.

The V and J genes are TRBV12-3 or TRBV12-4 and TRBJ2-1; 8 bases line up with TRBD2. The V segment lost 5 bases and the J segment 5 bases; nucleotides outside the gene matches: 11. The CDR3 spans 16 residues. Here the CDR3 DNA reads TGTGCCAGCAGTCCGGGAGGGCTAGCGAGCCACAATGAGCAGTTCTTC. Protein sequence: CASSPGGLASHNEQFF.

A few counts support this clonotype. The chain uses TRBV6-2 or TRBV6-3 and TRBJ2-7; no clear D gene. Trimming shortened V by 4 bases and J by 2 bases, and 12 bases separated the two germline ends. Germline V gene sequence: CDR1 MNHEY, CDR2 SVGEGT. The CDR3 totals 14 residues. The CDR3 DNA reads TGTGCCAGCAGTTTATCCTACCAAACCTACGAGCAGTACTTC. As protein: CASSLSYQTYEQYF.

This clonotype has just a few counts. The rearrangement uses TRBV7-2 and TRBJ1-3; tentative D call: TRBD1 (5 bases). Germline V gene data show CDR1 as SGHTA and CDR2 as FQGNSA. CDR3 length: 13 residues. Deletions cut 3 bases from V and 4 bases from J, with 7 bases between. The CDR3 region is CASSFQGGNTIYF. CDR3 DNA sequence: TGTGCCAGCAGCTTTCAGGGCGGAAACACCATATATTTT.

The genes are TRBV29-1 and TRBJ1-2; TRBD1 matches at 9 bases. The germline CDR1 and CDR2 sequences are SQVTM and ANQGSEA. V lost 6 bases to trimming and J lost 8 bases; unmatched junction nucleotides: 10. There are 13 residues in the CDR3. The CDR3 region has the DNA TGCAGCGTAGGACGGACAGGGGATAGCGGCTACACCTTC. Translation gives CSVGRTGDSGYTF.

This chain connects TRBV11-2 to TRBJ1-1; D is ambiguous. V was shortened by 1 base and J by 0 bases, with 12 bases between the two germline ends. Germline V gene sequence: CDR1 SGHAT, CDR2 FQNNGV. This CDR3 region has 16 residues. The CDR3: CASSLGRRDLNTEAFF. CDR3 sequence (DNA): TGTGCCAGCAGCTTAGGGCGGAGAGACCTGAACACTGAAGCTTTCTTT.

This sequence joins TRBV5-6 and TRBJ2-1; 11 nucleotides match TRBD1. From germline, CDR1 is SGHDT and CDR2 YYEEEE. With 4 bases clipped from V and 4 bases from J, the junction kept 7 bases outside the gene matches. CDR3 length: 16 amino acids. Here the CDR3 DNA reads TGTGCCAGCAGCGGCTGGACAGGGGGCGGGTACAATGAGCAGTTCTTC. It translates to CASSGWTGGGYNEQFF.

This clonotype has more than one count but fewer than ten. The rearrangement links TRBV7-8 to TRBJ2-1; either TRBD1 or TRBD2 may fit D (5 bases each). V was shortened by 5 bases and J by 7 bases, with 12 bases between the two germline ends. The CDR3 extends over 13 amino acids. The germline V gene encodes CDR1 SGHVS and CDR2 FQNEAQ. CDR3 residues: CASSMGRQNEQFF. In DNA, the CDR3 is TGTGCCAGCAGCATGGGACGGCAAAATGAGCAGTTCTTC.

The CDR3 is CASSDQWGRDTEAFF. CDR3 in DNA: TGTGCCAGCAGTGATCAGTGGGGGCGCGACACTGAAGCTTTCTTT. The V call is TRBV2, the J call TRBJ1-1, with a possible D match to TRBD1 (6 bases). V was clipped by 3 bases and J by 3 bases, with 14 bases between them. The CDR3 runs 15 residues. Germline CDR1 reads SNHLY; CDR2 reads FYNNEI.

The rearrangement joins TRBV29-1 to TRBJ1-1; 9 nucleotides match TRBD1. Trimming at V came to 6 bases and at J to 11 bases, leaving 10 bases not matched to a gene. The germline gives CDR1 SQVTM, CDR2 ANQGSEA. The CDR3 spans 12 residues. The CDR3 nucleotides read TGCAGCGTAACCGGGACAGGGCTTTTGGCTTTCTTT. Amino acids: CSVTGTGLLAFF.

Here the CDR3 reads CATQRRGSSDTQYF. CDR3 in DNA: TGTGCCACCCAACGAAGGGGATCTTCAGATACGCAGTATTTT. The J gene is TRBJ2-3, the V gene TRBV19; weak D call: TRBD1 (5 bases). This CDR3 contains 14 residues. V was shortened by 10 bases and J by 4 bases, with 18 bases between the two germline ends. The germline V gene encodes CDR1 LNHDA and CDR2 SQIVND (reference sequence). The whole variable domain, filled in from reference TRBV19 and TRBJ2-3, reads DGGITQSPKYLFRKEGQNVTLSCEQNLNHDAMYWYRQDPGQGLRLIYYSQIVNDFQKGDIAEGYSVSREKKESFPLTVTSAQKNPTAFYLCATQRRGSSDTQYFGPGTRLTVL.

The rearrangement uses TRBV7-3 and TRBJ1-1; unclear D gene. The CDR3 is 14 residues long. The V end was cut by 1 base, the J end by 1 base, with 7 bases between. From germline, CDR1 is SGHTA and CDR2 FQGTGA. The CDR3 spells CASSLMGQNTEAFF. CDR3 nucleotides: TGTGCCAGCAGCTTAATGGGTCAGAACACTGAAGCTTTCTTT.

CDR3 sequence reads: CASRAGWRYNEQFF. The CDR3, as DNA: TGTGCCAGCAGGGCGGGGTGGAGATACAATGAGCAGTTCTTC. This sequence joins TRBV5-8 and TRBJ2-1, with a weak D call TRBD2 (6 bases). Germline CDR1 SGHTS, CDR2 YDEGEE. V lost 5 bases and J lost 4, with 13 bases in between. The CDR3 covers 14 residues.

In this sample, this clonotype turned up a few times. CDR3 protein: CASSLMDTGELFF. DNA for the CDR3: TGTGCCAGCAGCCTCATGGACACCGGGGAGCTGTTTTTT. The chain recombines TRBV27 with TRBJ2-2, with D hard to call. Trimming left V 6 bases short and J 3 bases short, with 8 bases between. The CDR3 spans 13 residues. Germline V gives CDR1 MNHEY, CDR2 SMNVEV (reference sequence).

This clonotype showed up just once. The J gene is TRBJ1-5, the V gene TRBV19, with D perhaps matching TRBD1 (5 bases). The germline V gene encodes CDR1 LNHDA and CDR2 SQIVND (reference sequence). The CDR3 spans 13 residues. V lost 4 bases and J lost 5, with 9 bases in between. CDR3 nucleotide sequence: TGTGCCAGTAGTACCCTCAGGGATCAGCCCCAGCATTTT. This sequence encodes CASSTLRDQPQHF.

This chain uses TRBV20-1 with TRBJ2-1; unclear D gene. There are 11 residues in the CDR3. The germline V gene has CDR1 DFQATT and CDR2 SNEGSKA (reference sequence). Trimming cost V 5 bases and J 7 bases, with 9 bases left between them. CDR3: CSASQGNEQFF. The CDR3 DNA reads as TGCAGTGCTTCGCAAGGGAATGAGCAGTTCTTC.

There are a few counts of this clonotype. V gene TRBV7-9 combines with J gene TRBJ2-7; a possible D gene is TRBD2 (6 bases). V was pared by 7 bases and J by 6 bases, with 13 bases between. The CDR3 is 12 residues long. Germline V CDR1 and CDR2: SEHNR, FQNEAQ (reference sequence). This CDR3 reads CASTTLGGEQYV. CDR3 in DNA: TGTGCCAGCACCACCCTCGGGGGCGAGCAGTACGTC.

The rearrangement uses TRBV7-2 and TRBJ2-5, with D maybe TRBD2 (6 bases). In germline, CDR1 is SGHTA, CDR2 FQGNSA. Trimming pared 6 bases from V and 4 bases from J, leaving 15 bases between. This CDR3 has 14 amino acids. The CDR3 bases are TGTGCCAGCAGGGACCGGGACTCAGGAGAGACCCAGTACTTC. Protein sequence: CASRDRDSGETQYF.

For the CDR3, the DNA is TGTGCCAGCAGTTCACCGGGACAGCAGAACACTGAAGCTTTCTTT. Amino acids: CASSSPGQQNTEAFF. The chain employs TRBV6-1 and TRBJ1-1, with 7 bases lining up with TRBD1. Trimming took 5 bases from V and 1 from J; bases not matched to a gene: 7. This CDR3 comprises 15 residues. Germline V gene lookup returns CDR1 MNHNS and CDR2 SASEGT.

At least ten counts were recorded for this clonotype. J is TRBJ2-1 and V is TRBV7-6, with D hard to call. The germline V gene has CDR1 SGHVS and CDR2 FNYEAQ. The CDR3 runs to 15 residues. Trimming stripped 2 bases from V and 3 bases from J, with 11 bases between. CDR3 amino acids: CASSLTATLYNEQFF. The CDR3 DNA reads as TGTGCCAGCAGCTTAACGGCTACCCTCTACAATGAGCAGTTCTTC.

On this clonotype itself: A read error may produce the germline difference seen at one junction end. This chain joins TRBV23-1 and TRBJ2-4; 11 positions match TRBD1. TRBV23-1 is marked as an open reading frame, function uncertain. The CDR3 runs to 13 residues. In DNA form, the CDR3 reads TGCGCCAGCAGTCACCTACGGGACAGGGGGAACCCATTC. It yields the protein CASSHLRDRGNPF.

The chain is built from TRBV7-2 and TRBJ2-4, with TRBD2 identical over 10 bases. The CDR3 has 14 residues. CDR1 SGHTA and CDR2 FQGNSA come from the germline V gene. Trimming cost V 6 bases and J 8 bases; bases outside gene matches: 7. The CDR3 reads CASSRTSGEYIQYF. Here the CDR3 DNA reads TGTGCCAGCAGTAGGACTAGCGGAGAATACATTCAGTACTTC.

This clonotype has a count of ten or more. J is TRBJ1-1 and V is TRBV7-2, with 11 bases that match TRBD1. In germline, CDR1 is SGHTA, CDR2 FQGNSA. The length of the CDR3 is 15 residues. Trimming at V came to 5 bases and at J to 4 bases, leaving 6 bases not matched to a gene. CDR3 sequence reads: CASSPGQGAFTEAFF. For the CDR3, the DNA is TGTGCCAGCAGCCCCGGACAGGGGGCTTTCACTGAAGCTTTCTTT.

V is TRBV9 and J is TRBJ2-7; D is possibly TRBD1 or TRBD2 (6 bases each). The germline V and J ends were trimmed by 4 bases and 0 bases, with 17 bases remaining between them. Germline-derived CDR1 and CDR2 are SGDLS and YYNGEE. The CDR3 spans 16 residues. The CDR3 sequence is CASSTLGGRSSYEQYF. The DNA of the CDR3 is TGTGCCAGCAGCACCCTGGGGGGCAGGAGCTCCTACGAGCAGTACTTC.

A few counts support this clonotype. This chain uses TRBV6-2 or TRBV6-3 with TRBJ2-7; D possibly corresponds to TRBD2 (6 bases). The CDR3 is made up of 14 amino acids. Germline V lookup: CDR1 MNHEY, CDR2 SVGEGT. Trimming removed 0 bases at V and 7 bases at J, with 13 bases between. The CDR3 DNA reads TGTGCCAGCAGTTACTCGAGCGGGCGGTTGGAGCAGTACTTC. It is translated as CASSYSSGRLEQYF.

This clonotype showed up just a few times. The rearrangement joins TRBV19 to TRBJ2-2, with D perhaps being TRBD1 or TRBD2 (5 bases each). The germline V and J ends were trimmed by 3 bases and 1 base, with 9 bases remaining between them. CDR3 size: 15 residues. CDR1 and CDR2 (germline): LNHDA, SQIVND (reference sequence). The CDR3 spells CASSMGVLNTGELFF. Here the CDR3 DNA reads TGTGCCAGTAGTATGGGGGTATTGAACACCGGGGAGCTGTTTTTT.